Each of the 22 T cell receptor beta chains below was sequenced from the same sample in a study of shared clonotypes between healthy human individuals. The repertoire was sequenced with immunoSEQ multiplex PCR; TCRdb's copy has only in-frame clones and lacks some. The repertoire holds about 2,500,000 clones, with 85% to 95% as singletons. The sequencing sample was made of naive CD4+ T cells sorted from blood. The sample's subset: CD45RA+ positively selected. The receptors stem from a man in his late teens or twenties in good health.

This clone appeared a single time. This chain connects TRBV5-6 to TRBJ2-3, with D unclear. The CDR3 consists of 13 residues. Trimming took off 4 bases at V and 2 bases at J, with 8 bases between the two ends. CDR1 SGHDT and CDR2 YYEEEE come from the germline V gene. The DNA for the CDR3 is TGTGCCAGCAGCCTGGCCCCCACAGATACGCAGTATTTT. This sequence encodes CASSLAPTDTQYF.

For this clone: Additional DNA sequences in this sample encode the identical CDR3. The rearrangement joins TRBV5-1 to TRBJ2-1, with 9 bases fitting TRBD1. Looked up from germline, CDR1 is SGHRS and CDR2 is YFSETQ. This CDR3 region has 15 residues. Losses at the gene ends were 4 bases for V and 1 base for J; bases not matched to a gene: 3. The CDR3: CASSPGQGSYNEQFF. CDR3 nucleotides: TGCGCCAGCAGCCCGGGACAGGGTTCCTACAATGAGCAGTTCTTC.

This chain links TRBV13 with TRBJ2-5; 7 bases align to TRBD2. Germline V gene sequence: CDR1 PRHDT, CDR2 FYEKMQ (reference sequence). V shed 6 bases and J 10 bases; nucleotides not matched to a gene: 14. The CDR3 runs 14 residues. CDR3: CASRRAGPLPNQYF. The CDR3 bases are TGTGCCAGCAGACGAGCGGGGCCCCTTCCAAACCAGTACTTC.

The CDR3 reads CASSLDWTSSYEQYF. The CDR3 bases are TGTGCCAGCAGCTTAGATTGGACTAGCTCCTACGAGCAGTACTTC. This chain links TRBV11-2 with TRBJ2-7; 7 bases fit TRBD2. With 0 bases clipped from V and 0 bases from J, the junction kept 2 bases outside the gene matches. The CDR3 runs 15 residues. Germline-derived CDR1 and CDR2 are SGHAT and FQNNGV.

In regard to this clone: The sample holds other DNA sequences that translate to the same CDR3. The CDR3 sequence is CASSLAGGPYEQYF. CDR3 sequence (DNA): TGTGCCAGCAGCTTAGCGGGGGGGCCTTACGAGCAGTACTTC. The chain couples TRBV7-2 to TRBJ2-7, with D tentatively TRBD2 (7 bases). Trimming took 0 bases from V and 4 from J, leaving 10 bases between them. Looked up from germline, CDR1 is SGHTA and CDR2 is FQGNSA. The length of the CDR3 is 14 residues. Full variable domain (rest looked up from reference TRBV7-2 and TRBJ2-7): GAGVSQSPSNKVTEKGKDVELRCDPISGHTALYWYRQSLGQGLEFLIYFQGNSAPDKSGLPSDRFSAERTGGSVSTLTIQRTQQEDSAVYLCASSLAGGPYEQYFGPGTRLTVT.

A word on this clone: This sample includes further DNA sequences coding for the same CDR3. The gene calls are TRBV9 and TRBJ2-3, with a possible D match to TRBD2 (5 bases). This CDR3 region has 13 residues. V gave up 0 bases and J gave up 5 bases, with 7 bases separating them. Germline V lookup: CDR1 SGDLS, CDR2 YYNGEE. The CDR3 here is CASSVGGQDTQYF. Here the CDR3 DNA reads TGTGCCAGCAGCGTAGGAGGGCAAGATACGCAGTATTTT.

The chain combines TRBV10-3 with TRBJ2-7; D uncertain. The germline V and J ends were trimmed by 2 bases and 3 bases, with 8 bases remaining between them. Germline V gene sequence: CDR1 ENHRY, CDR2 SYGVKD. The CDR3 sequence is 13 residues long. CDR3 DNA: TGTGCCATCAGTGAGCGTGCTCTCTACGAGCAGTACTTC. It yields the protein CAISERALYEQYF.

The chain recombines TRBV18 with TRBJ2-5; 12 bases match TRBD2. This CDR3 has 18 amino acids. With V trimmed by 0 bases and J by 2 bases, 7 bases remained unmatched. The germline CDR1 and CDR2 sequences are KGHSH and LQKENI. DNA for the CDR3: TGTGCCAGCTCACCACCGAGACTAGCGGGAGATCCTCAAGAGACCCAGTACTTC. Translated: CASSPPRLAGDPQETQYF.

The chain joins TRBV19 to TRBJ1-1; possible D gene TRBD1, 6 bases. CDR3 size: 15 residues. Germline CDR1 reads LNHDA; CDR2 reads SQIVND (reference sequence). Trimming stripped 4 bases from V and 1 base from J, with 13 bases between. The CDR3, as DNA: TGTGCCAGTAGTAACGGGGGCGTTACGAACACTGAAGCTTTCTTT. Its protein product is CASSNGGVTNTEAFF.

The V gene is TRBV5-1, the J gene TRBJ2-5; maybe TRBD2 (5 bases). Germline V gives CDR1 SGHRS, CDR2 YFSETQ. This CDR3 contains 14 residues. Trimming shortened V by 4 bases and J by 4 bases, and 14 bases separated the two germline ends. The CDR3: CASSPEAGRETQYF. DNA of the CDR3: TGCGCCAGCAGCCCGGAGGCTGGGCGAGAGACCCAGTACTTC.

The chain uses TRBV12-5 and TRBJ1-1, with 7 bases aligning to TRBD1. The V gene end was trimmed by 6 bases and the J gene end by 4 bases; junction bases not matched to a gene: 5. Germline V lookup: CDR1 LGHNT, CDR2 FRNRAP. This CDR3 spans 13 amino acids. The CDR3 loop reads CASGVTGVTEAFF. For the CDR3, the DNA is TGTGCTAGTGGGGTTACAGGGGTCACTGAAGCTTTCTTT.

The genes are TRBV19 and TRBJ2-7, with D tentatively TRBD1 or TRBD2 (5 bases each). The germline V gene has CDR1 LNHDA and CDR2 SQIVND (reference sequence). Trimming took off 8 bases at V and 0 bases at J, with 8 bases between the two ends. The CDR3 spans 12 residues. As DNA, the CDR3 is TGTGCCAGTGCAGGGAGCTCCTACGAGCAGTACTTC. Protein: CASAGSSYEQYF.

Only one count was recorded for this clone. The chain is built from TRBV11-2 and TRBJ2-7; TRBD2 matches at 7 bases. The ends lost 6 bases at V and 0 bases at J; junction bases unmatched: 5. CDR1 is SGHAT, CDR2 FQNNGV, per germline. CDR3 size: 14 residues. The CDR3, as DNA: TGTGCCAGCAGAAGAAGCGGGAACTCCTACGAGCAGTACTTC. Encoded protein: CASRRSGNSYEQYF.

The V call is TRBV2, the J call TRBJ1-6; D might be TRBD1 (6 bases). The germline CDR1 and CDR2 sequences are SNHLY and FYNNEI. The CDR3 is 15 amino acids. The V and J ends lost 4 bases and 5 bases respectively, with 12 bases between them. The CDR3 spells CASSGDRLHNSPLHF. In DNA, the CDR3 is TGTGCCAGCAGTGGAGACAGGCTCCATAATTCACCCCTCCACTTT.

The gene calls are TRBV5-4 and TRBJ1-2; D call uncertain. CDR1 and CDR2 (germline): SGHNT, YYREEE (reference sequence). The germline V and J ends were trimmed by 3 bases and 6 bases, with 15 bases remaining between them. The length of the CDR3 is 14 residues. The CDR3 region has the DNA TGTGCCAGCAGCTCCGCTGGTAGAGTCCATGGCTACACCTTC. It translates to CASSSAGRVHGYTF.

Comment on this clone: At one boundary the junction diverges from the germline segment, which might be a read error. The chain uses TRBV5-1 and TRBJ2-5; D assignment may be TRBD1 or TRBD2 (5 bases each). The CDR3 runs 13 residues. Germline-derived CDR1 and CDR2 are SGHRS and YFSETQ. DNA for the CDR3: TGCGCCACCAGCCGGGGCTGGGCGGAGACCCAGTACTTC. It is translated as CATSRGWAETQYF.

V gene TRBV27 combines with J gene TRBJ2-1; no clear D. The CDR3 has 15 amino acids. The germline CDR1 and CDR2 sequences are MNHEY and SMNVEV (reference sequence). Trimming shortened V by 3 bases and J by 5 bases, and 14 bases separated the two germline ends. The CDR3 DNA sequence: TGTGCCAGCAGTTTTCAGAATCCTTACGACAATGAGCAGTTCTTC. Translated, it gives CASSFQNPYDNEQFF.

The chain recombines TRBV6-1 with TRBJ2-1; maybe TRBD2 (5 bases). The CDR3 covers 15 residues. Looked up from germline, CDR1 is MNHNS and CDR2 is SASEGT. Trimming took off 11 bases at V and 2 bases at J, with 19 bases between the two ends. CDR3 protein: CAALSGAGPYNEQFF. As DNA, the CDR3 is TGTGCCGCATTGTCGGGCGCGGGCCCCTACAATGAGCAGTTCTTC.

This rearrangement joins TRBV4-1 to TRBJ2-7; D may be TRBD2 (6 bases). Trimming stripped 3 bases from V and 4 bases from J, with 13 bases between. There are 14 residues in the CDR3. Germline CDR1 reads MGHRA; CDR2 reads YSYEKL. The CDR3 nucleotides read TGCGCCAGCAGCCATAGGGACCGGGAGTACGAGCAGTACTTC. As protein: CASSHRDREYEQYF.

As for this clone: This specimen includes other DNA sequences encoding the same CDR3. The chain carries TRBV5-1 and TRBJ2-1, with 9 nucleotides matching TRBD1. The CDR3 has 15 amino acids. Germline V lookup: CDR1 SGHRS, CDR2 YFSETQ. V lost 2 bases, J lost 3 bases, and 3 bases stayed unmatched. This CDR3 reads CASSLGGQGYNEQFF. CDR3 DNA sequence: TGCGCCAGCAGCTTAGGGGGACAGGGCTACAATGAGCAGTTCTTC.

The genes are TRBV28 and TRBJ2-7; D may match TRBD1 or TRBD2 (5 bases each). Germline V lookup: CDR1 MDHEN, CDR2 SYDVKM. The CDR3 has 16 residues. V lost 3 bases to trimming and J lost 0 bases, with 15 bases between them. The CDR3 protein is CASSFGHPGYSYEQYF. The CDR3 DNA reads TGTGCCAGCAGTTTCGGACATCCGGGGTACTCCTACGAGCAGTACTTC.

The chain links TRBV7-9 to TRBJ2-5, with 8 nucleotides matching TRBD1. The DNA end is a closer match to TRBJ2-7, so the J assignment may be wrong. This CDR3 comprises 16 residues. Germline values: CDR1 SEHNR, CDR2 FQNEAQ (reference sequence). CDR3 residues: CASTRRLDREKYEQYF. DNA for the CDR3: TGTGCCAGCACAAGACGATTGGACAGGGAAAAGTACGAGCAGTACTTC.